The rows below give T cell receptor beta chains drawn from one sample of a study of T cells after yellow fever vaccination. TCRdb reprocessed the 5' RACE reads with MiXCR, giving one entry per CDR3 protein. Of about 400,000 distinct CDR3 sequences in the sample, around 10% were seen once. The input for sequencing was PBMCs, taken on the day of the first yellow fever vaccination. These receptors came from a man aged 18 to 29 who received the YFV17D yellow fever vaccine. CDR3s include the opening cysteine and the closing phenylalanine or tryptophan. The D gene is left open where the match is weak. Clone size is shown for a subset of rows, as once, few, many or a class of expanded clone.

clone_size	v_call	d_call	j_call	cdr3_nt	cdr3_aa
-	TRBV12-3/TRBV12-4	-	TRBJ2-3	TGTGCCAGCAGTCCCCGGGGCAATACGCTGTATTTT	CASSPRGNTLYF
few	TRBV9	TRBD2	TRBJ2-3	TGTGCCAGCACGACTAGCAGTACAGATACGCAGTATTTT	CASTTSSTDTQYF
-	TRBV6-2/TRBV6-3	-	TRBJ1-5	TGTGCCAGCAGTTACGATTTATCGGGGCAGCCCCAGCATTTT	CASSYDLSGQPQHF
-	TRBV7-3	TRBD1	TRBJ1-6	TGTGCCAGCAGCTTAAGAGGACAGGGAGGGAATTCACCCCTCCACTTT	CASSLRGQGGNSPLHF
-	TRBV29-1	-	TRBJ2-4	TGCAGCGTTGAGGCCCGTTCGGTAGCCAAAAACATTCAGTACTTC	CSVEARSVAKNIQYF
-	TRBV7-8	-	TRBJ2-5	TGTGCCAGCAGCTTCCCCCAGGTCGGGACCCAGTACTTC	CASSFPQVGTQYF
-	TRBV5-4	TRBD2	TRBJ2-7	TGTGCCAGCAGCTTAGCTCCTAGCGGGGAATACGAGCAGTACTTC	CASSLAPSGEYEQYF
-	TRBV29-1	-	TRBJ1-5	TGCAGCGTTGGGGGGGGGAGGGGACCGTCTAGCAATCAGCCCCAGCATTTT	CSVGGGRGPSSNQPQHF
-	TRBV29-1	TRBD1	TRBJ2-1	TGCAGCGTGCTGGGTCACAGGGGGGACTACAATGAGCAGTTCTTC	CSVLGHRGDYNEQFF
-	TRBV10-1	-	TRBJ1-2	TGCGCCAGCAGGACTGTCATAAACTATGGCTACACCTTC	CASRTVINYGYTF
few	TRBV9	-	TRBJ1-5	TGTGCCAGCAGCCCCTTTGGGAGGCAGCCCCAGCATTTT	CASSPFGRQPQHF
many	TRBV6-2/TRBV6-3	-	TRBJ1-5	TGTGCCAGCAGTTACATGGGCAATCAGCCCCAGCATTTT	CASSYMGNQPQHF
-	TRBV11-1	TRBD1	TRBJ1-5	TGTGCCAGCAGCTCGCACGATTACAGGGGGCAAAGTCCTCAGCCCCAGCATTTT	CASSSHDYRGQSPQPQHF
few	TRBV20-1	-	TRBJ2-3	TGCAGTGCTAGAGATCGAAGCACAGATACGCAGTATTTT	CSARDRSTDTQYF
few	TRBV6-5	TRBD1	TRBJ2-5	TGTGCCAGCAGTTACAAGGACAGGGCCTACCAAGAGACCCAGTACTTC	CASSYKDRAYQETQYF
few	TRBV7-9	-	TRBJ2-1	TGTGCCAGCAGCTTAGAAAGCTTATCTGAGCAGTTCTTC	CASSLESLSEQFF
-	TRBV6-5	TRBD1	TRBJ1-6	TGTGCCAGCAGTTACTCGGGGGTGGGTACAGGGACAGGCTCACCCCTCCACTTT	CASSYSGVGTGTGSPLHF
many	TRBV5-1	-	TRBJ2-4	TGCGCCAGCAGCTTGGATGGTTTCAGGGGCAAAAACATTCAGTACTTC	CASSLDGFRGKNIQYF
few	TRBV11-1	TRBD2	TRBJ2-1	TGTGCCAGCAGCATCCTGACTAGCGGGGGAACGAATGAGCAGTTCTTC	CASSILTSGGTNEQFF
few	TRBV30	-	TRBJ2-5	TGTGCCTGGATCCCCGGGGGGCTCCAAGAGACCCAGTACTTC	CAWIPGGLQETQYF
few	TRBV7-2	TRBD1	TRBJ1-5	TGTGCCAGCAGCGACAGGGGTAGTCAGCCCCAGCATTTT	CASSDRGSQPQHF
-	TRBV7-8	-	TRBJ2-3	TGTGCCAGCAGCCGCTGGGGACTCAGCACAGATACGCAGTATTTT	CASSRWGLSTDTQYF
-	TRBV6-1	TRBD1	TRBJ2-1	TGTGCCAGCACTCAAGGGGTAGGGACAGGTTACAATGAGCAGTTCTTC	CASTQGVGTGYNEQFF
-	TRBV20-1	-	TRBJ2-1	TGCAGGTTAGGAGGGAGCTCCTACAATGAGCAGTTCTTC	CRLGGSSYNEQFF
-	TRBV6-2/TRBV6-3	TRBD2	TRBJ2-5	TGTGCCAGCAGTAACATAGCGGGGATCCAAGAGACCCAGTACTTC	CASSNIAGIQETQYF
-	TRBV6-2/TRBV6-3	-	TRBJ2-3	TGTGCCAGCAGTTACTCGAGGATTACGCAGTATTTT	CASSYSRITQYF
few	TRBV5-1	TRBD1	TRBJ1-6	TGCGCCAGCAGCTTGGGCTCCGGGACAGGGTTTAATTCACCCCTCCACTTT	CASSLGSGTGFNSPLHF
-	TRBV7-9	-	TRBJ1-5	TGTGCCAGCAGCGACACCGACGAGATAAATCAGCCCCAGCATTTT	CASSDTDEINQPQHF
-	TRBV6-5	-	TRBJ2-4	TGTGCCAGCAGTTCCAGCAGGGAAGGCAAAAACATTCAGTACTTC	CASSSSREGKNIQYF
few	TRBV27	-	TRBJ1-5	TGTGCCAGCAGTCGTGGTGGTAGCAATCAGCCCCAGCATTTT	CASSRGGSNQPQHF
-	TRBV7-2	-	TRBJ1-1	TGTGCCAGCAGCTCTCTCGAACGCAGGGGAGAAGCTTTCTTT	CASSSLERRGEAFF
-	TRBV19	TRBD2	TRBJ2-1	TGTGCCAGTAGTACCCCGGGACTAGCGGGGGGGCGTTTTAATGAGCAGTTCTTC	CASSTPGLAGGRFNEQFF
-	TRBV4-1	-	TRBJ2-1	TGCGCCAGCAGCCATCAAGGCAGGGATCAGGATGAGCAGTTCTTC	CASSHQGRDQDEQFF
few	TRBV6-1	-	TRBJ2-1	TGTGCCAGCAGCCCCTACCGCTCACAGGGAATTGAATACAATGAGCAGTTCTTC	CASSPYRSQGIEYNEQFF
few	TRBV29-1	TRBD1	TRBJ2-7	TGCAGCGTGGCAATGGGACAGGGGTTCGACGAGCAGTACTTC	CSVAMGQGFDEQYF
few	TRBV6-2/TRBV6-3	-	TRBJ2-1	TGTGCCAGCAGTTACACAAGCTCCTACAATGAGCAGTTCTTC	CASSYTSSYNEQFF
-	TRBV4-2	-	TRBJ1-4	TGTGCCAGCAGCCAAGTTTGGACACAGGAGAGTGAAAAACTGTTTTTT	CASSQVWTQESEKLFF
many	TRBV7-2	TRBD2	TRBJ2-5	TGTGCCAGTAGTCTAGCGGGGGTTCAAGAGACCCAGTACTTC	CASSLAGVQETQYF
-	TRBV20-1	-	TRBJ1-5	TGCAGTGCTAGAGGCCCGGGGGGGCAGGGTCAGCCCCAGCATTTT	CSARGPGGQGQPQHF
-	TRBV20-1	-	TRBJ2-7	TGCAGTGCTAGAGATATAGCTAACTCCTACGAGCAGTACTTC	CSARDIANSYEQYF
few	TRBV30	-	TRBJ2-1	TGTGCCTGGAGTCTTGGGGGGAGCCCTTTGTACAATGAGCAGTTCTTC	CAWSLGGSPLYNEQFF
-	TRBV4-1	-	TRBJ1-2	TGCGCCAGCAGCCAACCGGGTGTACAGGCTGGCTACACCTTC	CASSQPGVQAGYTF
-	TRBV7-9	TRBD1	TRBJ2-3	TGTGCCAGCAGCCGGGGACAGAACACAGATACGCAGTATTTT	CASSRGQNTDTQYF
-	TRBV12-3/TRBV12-4	TRBD1	TRBJ1-5	TGTGCCAGCAGCCCCGCACCGGGACAGGGCGATCAGCCCCAGCATTTT	CASSPAPGQGDQPQHF
few	TRBV6-1	-	TRBJ2-7	TGTGCCAGCAGCCATGACGGGGTCCCATCCCACTACGAGCAGTACTTC	CASSHDGVPSHYEQYF
many	TRBV4-3	-	TRBJ1-1	TGCGCCAGCAGCCGAGTTGAACAGGGTAATGAAGCTTTCTTT	CASSRVEQGNEAFF
-	TRBV28	TRBD1	TRBJ2-1	TGTGCCAGCAGCTCAGGCTGGACAGGGTATGAGCAGTTCTTC	CASSSGWTGYEQFF
-	TRBV5-1	-	TRBJ1-4	TGCGCCAGCAGCTTCCGGGGGGCGGATGAAAAACTGTTTTTT	CASSFRGADEKLFF
-	TRBV29-1	TRBD1	TRBJ2-1	TGCAGCGTACAGACAGGGCGGACCTACAATGAGCAGTTCTTC	CSVQTGRTYNEQFF
few	TRBV7-3	-	TRBJ2-1	TGTGCCAGCAGCTTCGGACCCCGCTCCTACAATGAGCAGTTCTTC	CASSFGPRSYNEQFF
-	TRBV20-1	-	TRBJ1-2	TGCAGTGCCGGAAACCCTACAGGGCGTCGGGACTATGGCTACACCTTC	CSAGNPTGRRDYGYTF
-	TRBV20-1	TRBD2	TRBJ2-5	TGCAGTGCTAGTGGAGCGGGGGGGCCGGGAGAGACCCAGTACTTC	CSASGAGGPGETQYF